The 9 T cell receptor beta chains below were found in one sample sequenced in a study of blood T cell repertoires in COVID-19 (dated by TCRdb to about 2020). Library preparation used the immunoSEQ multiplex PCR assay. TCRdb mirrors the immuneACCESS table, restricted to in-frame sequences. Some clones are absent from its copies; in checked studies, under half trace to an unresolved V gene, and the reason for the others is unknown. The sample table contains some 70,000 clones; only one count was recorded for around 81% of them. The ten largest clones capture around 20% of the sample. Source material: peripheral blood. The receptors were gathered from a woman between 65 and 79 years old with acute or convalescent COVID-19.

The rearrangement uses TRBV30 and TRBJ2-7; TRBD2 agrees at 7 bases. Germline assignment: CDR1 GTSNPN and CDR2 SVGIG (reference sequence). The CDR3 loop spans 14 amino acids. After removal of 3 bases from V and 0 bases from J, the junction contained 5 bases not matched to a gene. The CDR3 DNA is TGTGCCTGGAGACGGGCGGGAGACTCCTACGAGCAGTACTTC. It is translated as CAWRRAGDSYEQYF.

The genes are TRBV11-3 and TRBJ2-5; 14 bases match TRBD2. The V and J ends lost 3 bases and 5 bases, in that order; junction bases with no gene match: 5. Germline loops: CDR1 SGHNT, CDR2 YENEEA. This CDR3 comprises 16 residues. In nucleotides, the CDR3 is TGTGCCAGCAGCTTCGGGACTAGCGGGAGTGGGGAGACCCAGTACTTC. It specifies CASSFGTSGSGETQYF.

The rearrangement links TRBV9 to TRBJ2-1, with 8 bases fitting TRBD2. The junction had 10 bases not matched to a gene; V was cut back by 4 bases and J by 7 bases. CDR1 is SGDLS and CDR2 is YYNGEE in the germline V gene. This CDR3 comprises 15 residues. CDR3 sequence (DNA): TGTGCCAGCAGCACCTTTAGCGGGAAGACGAATGAGCAGTTCTTC. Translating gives CASSTFSGKTNEQFF.

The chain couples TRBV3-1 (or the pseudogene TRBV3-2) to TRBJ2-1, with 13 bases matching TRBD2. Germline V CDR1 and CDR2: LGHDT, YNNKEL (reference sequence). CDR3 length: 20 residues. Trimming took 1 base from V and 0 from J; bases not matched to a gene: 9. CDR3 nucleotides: TGTGCCAGCAGCCAAGTAACGGAGTGGACTAGCGGGAGCTCCTACAATGAGCAGTTCTTC. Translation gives CASSQVTEWTSGSSYNEQFF.

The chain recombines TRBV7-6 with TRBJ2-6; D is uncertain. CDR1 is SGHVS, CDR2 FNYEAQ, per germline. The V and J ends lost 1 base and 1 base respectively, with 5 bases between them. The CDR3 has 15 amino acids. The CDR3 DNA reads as TGTGCCAGCAGCTTAGTGGCTTCTGGGGCCAACGTCCTGACTTTC. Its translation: CASSLVASGANVLTF.

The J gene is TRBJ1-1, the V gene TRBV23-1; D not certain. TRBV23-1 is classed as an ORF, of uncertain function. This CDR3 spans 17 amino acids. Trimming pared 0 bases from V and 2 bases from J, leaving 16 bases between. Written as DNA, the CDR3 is TGCGCCAGCAGTCAATCAGAGGAGTTCGGCTCCAACACTGAAGCTTTCTTT. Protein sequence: CASSQSEEFGSNTEAFF.

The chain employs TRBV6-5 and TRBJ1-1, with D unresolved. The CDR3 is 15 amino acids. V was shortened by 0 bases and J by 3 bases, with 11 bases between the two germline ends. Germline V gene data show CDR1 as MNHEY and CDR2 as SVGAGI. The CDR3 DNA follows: TGTGCCAGCAGTTACTCGAACAGATTCTACACTGAAGCTTTCTTT. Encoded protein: CASSYSNRFYTEAFF.

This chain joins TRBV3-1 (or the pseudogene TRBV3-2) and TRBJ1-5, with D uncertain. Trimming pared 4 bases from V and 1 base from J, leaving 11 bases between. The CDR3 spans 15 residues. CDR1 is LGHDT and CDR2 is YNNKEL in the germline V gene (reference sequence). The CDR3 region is CASSLTPGSNQPQHF. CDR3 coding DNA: TGTGCCAGCAGCCTCACCCCGGGAAGCAATCAGCCCCAGCATTTT.

Written as DNA, the CDR3 is TGCGCCAGCAGCCTTGCTAGCGTTGAAGTCGAGACCCAGTACTTC. Protein: CASSLASVEVETQYF. This chain connects TRBV5-1 to TRBJ2-5, with a weak D call TRBD2 (6 bases). Trimming took off 4 bases at V and 5 bases at J, with 18 bases between the two ends. This CDR3 has 15 amino acids. Germline assignment: CDR1 SGHRS and CDR2 YFSETQ.